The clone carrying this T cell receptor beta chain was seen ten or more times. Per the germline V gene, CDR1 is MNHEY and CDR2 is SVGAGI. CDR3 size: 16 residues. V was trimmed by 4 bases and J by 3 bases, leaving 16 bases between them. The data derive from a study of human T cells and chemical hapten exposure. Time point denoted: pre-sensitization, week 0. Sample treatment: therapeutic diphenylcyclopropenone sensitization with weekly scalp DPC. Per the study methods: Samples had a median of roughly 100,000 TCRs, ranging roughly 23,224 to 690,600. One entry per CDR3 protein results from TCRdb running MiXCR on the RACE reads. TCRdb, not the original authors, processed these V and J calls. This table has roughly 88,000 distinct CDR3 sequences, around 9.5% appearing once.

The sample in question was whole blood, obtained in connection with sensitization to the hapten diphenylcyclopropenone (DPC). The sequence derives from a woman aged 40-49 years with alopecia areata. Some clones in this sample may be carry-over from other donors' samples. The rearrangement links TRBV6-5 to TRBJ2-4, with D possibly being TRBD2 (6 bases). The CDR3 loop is CASSSWGEVDKNIQYF. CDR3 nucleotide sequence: TGTGCCAGCAGTTCGTGGGGGGAGGTTGACAAAAACATTCAGTACTTC.